Below are 16 T cell receptor beta chains sequenced from a single sample in a study of Tregs in tolerant kidney transplant recipients. Profiled with immunoSEQ multiplex PCR; TCRdb holds only in-frame clones, not every one. The sample lists 65,000 to 85,000 clones, 90% to 95% occurring once. Recipients received nonmyeloablative bone marrow transplants from related graft donors, with transient mixed chimerism. This sample comprised CD4+ T cells from blood (PBMCs), obtained 24 months after the transplant. The receptor set was obtained from a human patient who received a combined kidney and bone marrow transplant. Some of the T cells might come from the graft donor.

The rearrangement joins TRBV5-3 to TRBJ2-3; D is unresolved. TRBV5-3 counts as an open reading frame of uncertain function. The CDR3 runs to 18 residues. With 9 bases removed from V and 0 bases from J, the gap between germline ends came to 26 bases. The DNA of the CDR3 is TGTGCCAAACAAAAAGACATCTGGGTGGGCTCTAGCACAGATACGCAGTATTTT. It specifies CAKQKDIWVGSSTDTQYF.

The chain links TRBV6-6 to TRBJ1-4; perhaps TRBD1 as D (5 bases). The CDR3 contains 13 residues. CDR1 MNHNY and CDR2 SVGAGI come from the germline V gene (reference sequence). V shed 8 bases and J shed 2 bases, with 9 bases lying between them. The CDR3 sequence: CASGDSTNEKLFF. CDR3 bases: TGTGCCAGCGGAGACAGCACTAATGAAAAACTGTTTTTT.

The chain employs TRBV5-4 and TRBJ2-5, with 8 bases fitting TRBD2. CDR3 length: 14 amino acids. Trimming removed 3 bases from V and 5 bases from J; junction bases left unmatched: 6. Germline CDR1 and CDR2: SGHNT and YYREEE (reference sequence). CDR3 region: CASSSGTRPETQYF. In DNA form, the CDR3 reads TGTGCCAGCAGCTCCGGGACTAGGCCGGAGACCCAGTACTTC.

This clone was seen once. The V call is TRBV18, the J call TRBJ1-1, with no clear D. With 4 bases removed from V and 1 base from J, the gap between germline ends came to 10 bases. The germline gives CDR1 KGHSH, CDR2 LQKENI. The CDR3 spans 14 residues. CDR3 DNA: TGTGCCAGCTCACGCCTGGGCAAGAACACTGAAGCTTTCTTT. Its translation: CASSRLGKNTEAFF.

The chain couples TRBV19 to TRBJ1-6; 7 bases are shared with TRBD1. Germline CDR1 LNHDA, CDR2 SQIVND (reference sequence). The ends lost 9 bases at V and 8 bases at J; junction bases unmatched: 16. This CDR3 region has 16 residues. The CDR3 nucleotides are TGTGCCAGCAGACACCCCCGCCGGACAGGCGATTCACCCCTCCACTTT. This translates into CASRHPRRTGDSPLHF.

The chain has TRBV10-3 and TRBJ2-3; D ambiguous. The CDR3 runs 13 residues. Germline-derived CDR1 and CDR2 are ENHRY and SYGVKD. Trimming removed 7 bases at V and 5 bases at J, with 13 bases between. The CDR3 region is CAIKQRLEDTQYF. The CDR3 DNA sequence: TGTGCCATCAAGCAGCGCTTGGAAGATACGCAGTATTTT.

This clone showed up just a few times. V and J are TRBV18 and TRBJ1-4; TRBD1 aligns across 8 bases. The CDR3 runs to 15 residues. Trimming cost V 3 bases and J 6 bases; bases outside gene matches: 6. CDR1 is KGHSH, CDR2 LQKENI, per germline. The CDR3: CASSPDRGVDEKLFF. DNA of the CDR3: TGTGCCAGCTCACCTGACAGGGGCGTTGATGAAAAACTGTTTTTT.

The chain uses TRBV19 and TRBJ2-7, with 7 bases aligning to TRBD2. Germline V gene lookup returns CDR1 LNHDA and CDR2 SQIVND (reference sequence). J was trimmed by 0 bases and V by 3 bases; bases with no gene match: 2. This CDR3 has 14 residues. CDR3 loop: CASSIQRDSYEQYF. DNA for the CDR3: TGTGCCAGTAGTATCCAGCGGGACTCCTACGAGCAGTACTTC.

The rearrangement uses TRBV18 and TRBJ2-7; D is perhaps TRBD2 (6 bases). The CDR3 spans 14 residues. Trimming shortened V by 6 bases and J by 3 bases, and 15 bases separated the two germline ends. Germline V gives CDR1 KGHSH, CDR2 LQKENI. CDR3 in DNA: TGTGCCAGCTCGTCCGGGACTGTGGGCTACGAGCAGTACTTC. This encodes CASSSGTVGYEQYF.

The rearrangement links TRBV9 to TRBJ2-2; D is unclear. CDR3 length: 16 amino acids. CDR1 is SGDLS, CDR2 YYNGEE, per germline. V was trimmed by 4 bases and J by 1 base, leaving 14 bases between them. The DNA of the CDR3 is TGTGCCAGCAGCCCTCTTATTTTTGTGAACACCGGGGAGCTGTTTTTT. Its protein product is CASSPLIFVNTGELFF.

The rearrangement uses TRBV7-3 and TRBJ1-1; 8 bases line up with TRBD1. This CDR3 has 14 residues. From germline, CDR1 is SGHTA and CDR2 FQGTGA. V lost 5 bases to trimming and J lost 5 bases; unmatched junction nucleotides: 7. CDR3 amino acids: CASSLYGQGTEAFF. CDR3 sequence (DNA): TGTGCCAGCAGCCTATATGGACAGGGAACTGAAGCTTTCTTT. The whole variable domain, filled in from reference TRBV7-3 and TRBJ1-1, reads GAGVSQTPSNKVTEKGKYVELRCDPISGHTALYWYRQSLGQGPEFLIYFQGTGAADDSGLPNDRFFAVRPEGSVSTLKIQRTERGDSAVYLCASSLYGQGTEAFFGQGTRLTVV.

V is TRBV6-6 and J is TRBJ2-1, with TRBD2 identical over 9 bases. The CDR3 spans 14 residues. Looked up from germline, CDR1 is MNHNY and CDR2 is SVGAGI (reference sequence). Trimming at V came to 2 bases and at J to 4 bases, leaving 0 bases not matched to a gene. CDR3 residues: CASSYLAGYNEQFF. The CDR3 nucleotides are TGTGCCAGCAGTTACCTAGCGGGATACAATGAGCAGTTCTTC.

V usage is TRBV7-9 and J usage is TRBJ1-3; 8 bases line up with TRBD1. With 5 bases clipped from V and 1 base from J, the junction kept 7 bases outside the gene matches. The CDR3 spans 16 residues. CDR1 is SEHNR, CDR2 FQNEAQ, per germline (reference sequence). Here the CDR3 DNA reads TGTGCCAGCAGCATCCACAGGGGGACGTCTGGAAACACCATATATTTT. It specifies CASSIHRGTSGNTIYF.

V is TRBV9 and J is TRBJ1-2; 7 bases map to TRBD1. V trimming: 0 bases; J trimming: 4 bases; junction bases outside the gene matches: 6. The germline CDR1 and CDR2 sequences are SGDLS and YYNGEE. The CDR3 is 15 residues long. In nucleotides, the CDR3 is TGTGCCAGCAGCGTAGAGGGGGCGGGCGCCTATGGCTACACCTTC. Its translation is CASSVEGAGAYGYTF.

The chain links TRBV7-2 to TRBJ2-7; 11 nucleotides line up with TRBD2. Germline values: CDR1 SGHTA, CDR2 FQGNSA. The CDR3 loop spans 16 amino acids. V lost 5 bases, J lost 0 bases, and 6 bases stayed unmatched. The CDR3 sequence is CASSKGLAESSYEQYF. In DNA, the CDR3 is TGTGCCAGCAGCAAGGGACTAGCGGAGAGCTCCTACGAGCAGTACTTC.

This clone was observed once. The chain links TRBV4-2 to TRBJ2-7; the match to TRBD2 covers 13 bases. The V gene end was trimmed by 4 bases and the J gene end by 2 bases; junction bases not matched to a gene: 8. Per germline, CDR1 LGHNA and CDR2 YNFKEQ. This CDR3 region has 17 residues. DNA of the CDR3: TGTGCCAGCAGCCTGACTAGCGGGGGGCCGAGCCCCTACGAGCAGTACTTC. Protein product: CASSLTSGGPSPYEQYF.